The 17 T cell receptor beta chains below come from one sample, sequenced in a study of blood T cell repertoires in COVID-19. Sequenced by immunoSEQ multiplex PCR; TCRdb stores in-frame clones only, minus some. In the table there are some 100,000 clones, around 85% of which are singletons. The sample taken for sequencing was peripheral blood. These receptors were obtained from a woman between 65 and 79 years old with active or convalescent COVID-19.

The chain has TRBV7-2 and TRBJ1-2; TRBD1 is a possible D gene (5 bases). Germline CDR1 and CDR2: SGHTA and FQGNSA. CDR3 length equals 13 residues. Trimming left V 4 bases short and J 4 bases short, with 10 bases between. The CDR3: CASSSGGTYGYTF. The CDR3 DNA is TGTGCCAGCAGCTCTGGGGGGACCTATGGCTACACCTTC.

V gene TRBV10-1 combines with J gene TRBJ1-5; TRBD1 agrees at 11 bases. The CDR3 runs to 13 residues. The germline V gene encodes CDR1 WNHNN and CDR2 SYGVQD (reference sequence). With V trimmed by 10 bases and J by 6 bases, 5 bases remained unmatched. CDR3 DNA: TGCGCCACCTCGGACAGGGGGCTTCAGCCCCAGCATTTT. Amino acid sequence: CATSDRGLQPQHF.

Only a few counts were recorded for this clone. CDR3 in DNA: TGTGCCAGCAGCTTAGGCGCCCTTTCCTACGAGCAGTACTTC. This translates into CASSLGALSYEQYF. This chain joins TRBV7-2 and TRBJ2-7; no clear D gene. The length of the CDR3 is 14 residues. Germline CDR1 SGHTA, CDR2 FQGNSA. V dropped 1 base and J dropped 1 base, with 8 bases sitting between them.

V is TRBV28 and J is TRBJ2-2, with D possibly TRBD2 on 6 matching bases. V was shortened by 8 bases and J by 5 bases, with 18 bases between the two germline ends. The CDR3 contains 15 residues. Germline V gene lookup returns CDR1 MDHEN and CDR2 SYDVKM. CDR3 sequence (DNA): TGTGCCAGCCGGGGGTCCACGGGCACGACCGGGGAGCTGTTTTTT. Translating it yields CASRGSTGTTGELFF.

This rearrangement joins TRBV3-1 (or the pseudogene TRBV3-2) to TRBJ2-1; TRBD2 aligns across 13 bases. V was pared by 4 bases and J by 6 bases, with 6 bases of the junction left unmatched. Germline V CDR1 and CDR2: LGHDT, YNNKEL (reference sequence). The CDR3 sequence is 16 residues long. CDR3 in amino acids: CASSRSTSGGTNEQFF. The CDR3 DNA sequence: TGTGCCAGCAGCCGTTCGACTAGCGGGGGGACCAATGAGCAGTTCTTC.

This clone was seen just once. The chain recombines TRBV19 with TRBJ1-2, with unresolved D. This CDR3 is built from 13 residues. CDR1 is LNHDA, CDR2 SQIVND, per germline (reference sequence). Trimming took 7 bases from V and 5 from J, leaving 14 bases between them. The DNA of the CDR3 is TGTGCCAGTACAAGCGGGTCATTTTATGGCTACACCTTC. Protein sequence: CASTSGSFYGYTF.

The chain recombines TRBV4-3 with TRBJ1-4, with D perhaps matching TRBD1 (6 bases). Germline V lookup: CDR1 LGHNA, CDR2 YSLEER. V lost 0 bases to trimming and J lost 3 bases, with 11 bases between them. This CDR3 spans 16 amino acids. The CDR3 sequence: CASSQDTGRANEKLFF. The CDR3, as DNA: TGCGCCAGCAGCCAAGACACAGGGAGGGCTAATGAAAAACTGTTTTTT.

This clone was observed a handful of times. The chain has TRBV11-2 and TRBJ2-5; 8 nucleotides agree with TRBD1. The CDR3 is made up of 16 amino acids. In germline, CDR1 is SGHAT, CDR2 FQNNGV. Losses at the gene ends were 5 bases for V and 1 base for J; bases not matched to a gene: 9. CDR3: CASSRGTGSPQETQYF. CDR3 DNA sequence: TGTGCCAGCAGCCGTGGGACAGGCTCCCCCCAAGAGACCCAGTACTTC.

The rearrangement uses TRBV6-2 or TRBV6-3 and TRBJ1-1, with 8 bases matching TRBD1. Germline CDR1 is MNHEY and CDR2 is SVGEGT. With 5 bases clipped from V and 4 bases from J, the junction kept 6 bases outside the gene matches. This CDR3 has 14 residues. CDR3 amino acids: CASSSDRGGTEAFF. In nucleotides, the CDR3 is TGTGCCAGCAGTAGTGACAGGGGCGGCACTGAAGCTTTCTTT.

This chain joins TRBV6-5 and TRBJ2-3; 7 bases are shared with TRBD1. Germline-derived CDR1 and CDR2 are MNHEY and SVGAGI. Losses at the gene ends were 11 bases for V and 0 bases for J; bases not matched to a gene: 5. The CDR3 length is 13 residues. DNA for the CDR3: TGTGCCGGGCGACAGGGTAGCACAGATACGCAGTATTTT. Amino acids: CAGRQGSTDTQYF.

This clone came up a few times. V gene TRBV18 combines with J gene TRBJ2-2; TRBD2 is a possible D gene (6 bases). The CDR3 has 14 residues. V shed 3 bases and J shed 6 bases, with 11 bases lying between them. Per germline, CDR1 KGHSH and CDR2 LQKENI. The CDR3 region is CASSPASDSGELFF. For the CDR3, the DNA is TGTGCCAGCTCACCTGCTAGCGACTCCGGGGAGCTGTTTTTT.

This sequence joins TRBV4-3 and TRBJ1-4; no reliable D call. Between the trimmed V and J ends, which lost 0 bases and 6 bases, there was a span of 26 bases. There are 20 residues in the CDR3. Germline V gene data show CDR1 as LGHNA and CDR2 as YSLEER. The CDR3 sequence is CASSQDLFRGGSTGYEKLFF. In DNA, the CDR3 is TGCGCCAGCAGCCAAGATCTTTTTCGGGGTGGGAGTACTGGGTATGAAAAACTGTTTTTT.

The chain links TRBV28 to TRBJ1-4; 9 nucleotides agree with TRBD1. V shed 6 bases, J shed 8 bases, and the junction held 4 bases outside the gene matches. The CDR3 is 13 amino acids. CDR1 is MDHEN, CDR2 SYDVKM, per germline. CDR3 in amino acids: CASRDRGGEKLFF. The CDR3 DNA is TGTGCCAGCAGAGACAGGGGGGGGGAAAAACTGTTTTTT.

This rearrangement joins TRBV15 to TRBJ1-2; D remains ambiguous. Trimming removed 0 bases at V and 0 bases at J, with 11 bases between. The CDR3 has 16 amino acids. Germline lookup yields CDR1 LNHNV and CDR2 YYDKDF (reference sequence). CDR3 region: CATSRDPMIANYGYTF. The CDR3 DNA reads as TGTGCCACCAGCAGAGATCCGATGATAGCTAACTATGGCTACACCTTC.

The J gene is TRBJ1-1, the V gene TRBV18; D is unclear. The V gene's germline CDR1 is KGHSH and CDR2 LQKENI. This CDR3 has 13 amino acids. Trimming removed 3 bases at V and 11 bases at J, with 16 bases between. The CDR3 is CASSPEATVGAFF. CDR3 in DNA: TGTGCCAGCTCACCCGAGGCGACGGTCGGCGCTTTCTTT.

CDR3 sequence reads: CASSRTRTGSAEQYF. The CDR3 nucleotides read TGTGCCAGCAGCCGTACTCGGACAGGGTCCGCCGAGCAGTACTTC. V is TRBV14 and J is TRBJ2-7; TRBD1 matches 8 bases. CDR3 length: 15 amino acids. V lost 4 bases, J lost 6 bases, and 11 bases stayed unmatched. Germline CDR1 is SGHDN and CDR2 is FVKESK. The whole variable domain, remainder taken from reference TRBV14 and TRBJ2-7, is EAGVTQFPSHSVIEKGQTVTLRCDPISGHDNLYWYRRVMGKEIKFLLHFVKESKQDESGMPNNRFLAERTGGTYSTLKVQPAELEDSGVYFCASSRTRTGSAEQYFGPGTRLTVT.

The DNA of the CDR3 is TGCAGCGTTGTAGAGAGTACTGGAAACACCATATATTTT. Protein: CSVVESTGNTIYF. The J gene is TRBJ1-3, the V gene TRBV29-1; D is ambiguous. The CDR3 consists of 13 residues. V was trimmed by 4 bases and J by 2 bases, leaving 9 bases between them. Looked up from germline, CDR1 is SQVTM and CDR2 is ANQGSEA.